This T cell receptor beta chain was recorded in a study of somatic mutations in cytotoxic T cells in rheumatoid arthritis. As for the study in general: Flow cytometric sorting isolated some V beta antibody-stained T-cell populations at nearly 100% purity, and among them were V beta1+ cells that underwent TCRB sequencing.

The CDR3 is made up of 12 amino acids. Germline assignment: CDR1 SNHLY and CDR2 FYNNEI. With 8 bases removed from V and 13 bases from J, the gap between germline ends came to 15 bases. Profiling relied on immunoSEQ multiplex PCR, and the TCRdb table lists in-frame clones only, not all of them. The table shows around 29,000 clones, with approximately 85% occurring only once. Sequenced sample: CD8+ T cells sorted from blood. This receptor was obtained from an adult with rheumatoid arthritis. This sequence joins TRBV2 and TRBJ1-6; D is unresolved. The CDR3 region is CASRHETAPLHF. The CDR3 DNA reads TGTGCCAGCCGACATGAAACGGCCCCCCTCCACTTT.